This T cell receptor (beta chain) is drawn from a study of blood T cell repertoires in COVID-19. The wider study: PBMCs, B-cell-depleted T cells, or T cells provided the cDNA or gDNA that made up the material.

Study processing details: Estimation of nucleated cell counts was performed using reference gene primer amplification. TCRdb's copy holds only in-frame clones and misses some; the assay was immunoSEQ multiplex PCR. V and J calls and clone size are given by that table; D and trimming were obtained from the DNA. The sample has about 230,000 clones; approximately 84% are singletons. Germline V gene sequence: CDR1 MNHEY, CDR2 SVGAGI. CDR3 size: 13 residues. V lost 5 bases and J lost 9; bases outside the gene matches: 9. This TCR was recovered from a man aged 50-59 years with COVID-19, enrolled during active disease. Material: peripheral blood. The rearrangement joins TRBV6-5 to TRBJ2-7; TRBD1 agrees at 8 bases. The CDR3 nucleotides read TGTGCCAGCAGTAACCGGGACAGGTCCGGGCAGTACTTC. Protein: CASSNRDRSGQYF.